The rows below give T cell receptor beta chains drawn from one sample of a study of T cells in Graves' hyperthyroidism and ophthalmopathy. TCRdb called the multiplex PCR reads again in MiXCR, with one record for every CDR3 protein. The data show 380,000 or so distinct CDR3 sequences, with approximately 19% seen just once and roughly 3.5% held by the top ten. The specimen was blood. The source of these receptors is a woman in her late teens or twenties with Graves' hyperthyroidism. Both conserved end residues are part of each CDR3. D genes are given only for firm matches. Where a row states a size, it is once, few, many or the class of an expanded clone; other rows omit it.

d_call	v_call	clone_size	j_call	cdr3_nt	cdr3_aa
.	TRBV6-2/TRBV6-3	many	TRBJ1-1	TGTGCCAGCAGTTCAATCCGTACAGACCGACGAAGGAACACTGAAGCTTTCTTT	CASSSIRTDRRRNTEAFF
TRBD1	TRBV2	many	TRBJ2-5	TGTGCCAGCAGCCCTTACAGGGGGCAGGAGACCCAGTACTTC	CASSPYRGQETQYF
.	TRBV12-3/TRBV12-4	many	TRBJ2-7	TGTGCCAGCAGTAAACCGAGCGACAGGTCCTACGAGCAGTACTTC	CASSKPSDRSYEQYF
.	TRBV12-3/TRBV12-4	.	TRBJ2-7	TGTGCCAGCAGTCCGGGACTGACAGTCGACTTC	CASSPGLTVDF
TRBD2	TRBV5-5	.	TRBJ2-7	TGTGCCAGCAGGGGACTAGCGGGCCTCTACGAGCAGTACTTC	CASRGLAGLYEQYF
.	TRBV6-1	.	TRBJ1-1	TGTGCCAGCCGAGGGGAGTTCACTGAAGCTTTCTTT	CASRGEFTEAFF
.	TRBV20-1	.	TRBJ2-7	TGCAGTGTCAAGCCAGCAGGGGAAATTTTTAGCGAGCAGTACTTC	CSVKPAGEIFSEQYF
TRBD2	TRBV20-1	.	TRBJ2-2	TGCAGTGCTACTCGCCCCGAACTAGCGGGGGCATACACCGGGGAGCTGTTTTTT	CSATRPELAGAYTGELFF
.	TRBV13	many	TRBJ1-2	TGTGCCAGCAGCTTTCGGCGATCACAGCTCTATGGCTACACCTTC	CASSFRRSQLYGYTF
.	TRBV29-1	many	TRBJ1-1	TGCAGCGTTGCGAGCGGGACTGAAGCTTTCTTT	CSVASGTEAFF
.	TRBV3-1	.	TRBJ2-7	TGTGCCAGCAGCCACCGGGACCGAATCTACGAGCAGTACTTC	CASSHRDRIYEQYF
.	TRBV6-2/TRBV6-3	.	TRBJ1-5	TGTGCCAGCCGGGTTGCCAATCAGCCCCAGCATTTT	CASRVANQPQHF
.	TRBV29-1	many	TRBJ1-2	TGCAGCGTTGAAAGATACAGTATGAGCTATGGCTACACCTTC	CSVERYSMSYGYTF
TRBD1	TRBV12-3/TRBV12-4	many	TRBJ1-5	TGTGCCAGCAGTCCGGATGACAGGGCTTGGCATTTT	CASSPDDRAWHF
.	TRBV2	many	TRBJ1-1	TGTGCCAGCAGTGAAAGAACGACAAGCTACACTGAAGTTTTCTTT	CASSERTTSYTEVFF
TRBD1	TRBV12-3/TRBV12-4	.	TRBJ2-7	TGTGCCAGCAGTCCAAGGGACAGTGTCTCCTACGAGCAGTACTTC	CASSPRDSVSYEQYF
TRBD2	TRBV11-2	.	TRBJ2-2	TGTGCCAGCAGCTTAAAAGCGGGAGGAAACACCGGGGAGCTGTTTTTT	CASSLKAGGNTGELFF
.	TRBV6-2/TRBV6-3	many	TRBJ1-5	TGTGCCAGCAGTTACTCGGCGGCGGGCAATCAGCCCCAGCATTTT	CASSYSAAGNQPQHF
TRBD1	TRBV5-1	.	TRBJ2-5	TGCGCCAGCAGCTTGTTGACGGGCGCAGGGGGCTACCAAGAGACCCAGTACTTC	CASSLLTGAGGYQETQYF
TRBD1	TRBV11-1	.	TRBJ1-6	TGTGCCAGCAGCTCCCACGACCACAGGGGGCAGGCTTCACCCCTCCACTTT	CASSSHDHRGQASPLHF
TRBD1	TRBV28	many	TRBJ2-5	TGTGCCAGCAGTCCTAGGGGACAGGGATTCTTAAAGACCCAGTACTTC	CASSPRGQGFLKTQYF
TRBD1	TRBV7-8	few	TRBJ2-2	TGTGCCAGCAGCTTAGAAGGGGGCTTCGCGTTGGCCGGGGAGCTGTTTTTT	CASSLEGGFALAGELFF
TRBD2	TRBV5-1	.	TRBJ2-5	TGCGCCAGCAAGAGGACTAGCGGGGGGAACCAAGAGACCCAGTACTTC	CASKRTSGGNQETQYF
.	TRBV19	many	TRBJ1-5	TGTGCCAGTAGTATCTGGGGGGTCCTCAATCAGCCCCAGCATTTT	CASSIWGVLNQPQHF
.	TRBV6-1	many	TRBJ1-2	TGTGCCAGCAGTGAATACAACGGAGACTATGGCTACACCTTC	CASSEYNGDYGYTF
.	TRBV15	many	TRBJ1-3	TGTGCCACCAGCAGGGGTTCTGGAAACACCATATATTTT	CATSRGSGNTIYF
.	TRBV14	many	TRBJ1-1	TGTGCCAGCAGCCGCAGGGTGGGCGACACTGAAGCTTTCTTT	CASSRRVGDTEAFF
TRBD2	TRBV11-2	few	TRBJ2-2	TGTGCCAGCAGCCCGAGCGGGGGGGCCTCCGGGGAGCTGTTTTTT	CASSPSGGASGELFF
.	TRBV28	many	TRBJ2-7	TGTGCCAGCAGCCCTCCCAGGGCCTCCTACGAGCAGTACTTC	CASSPPRASYEQYF
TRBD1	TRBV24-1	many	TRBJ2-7	TGTGCCACCAGTGCTTCCACAGGGGCTGTCGACTACGAGCAGTACTTC	CATSASTGAVDYEQYF
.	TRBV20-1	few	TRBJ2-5	TGCAGTGCTGGGGAGACCAAGTACTTC	CSAGETKYF
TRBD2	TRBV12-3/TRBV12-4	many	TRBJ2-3	TGTGCCAGCAGTTTATACGCGGGGGGACCAGATACGCAGTATTTT	CASSLYAGGPDTQYF
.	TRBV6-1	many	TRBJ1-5	TGTGCCAGCAGTGAAGGGGGGGTCCATGCCCAGCATTTT	CASSEGGVHAQHF
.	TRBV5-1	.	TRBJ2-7	TGCGCCAGCAGCAGAAGCACAGGGGAGGGCCCCGAGCAGTACTTC	CASSRSTGEGPEQYF
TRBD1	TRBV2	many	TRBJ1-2	TGTGCCAGCAGTGAAGCGGGGGACAGCAACTATGGCTACACCTTC	CASSEAGDSNYGYTF
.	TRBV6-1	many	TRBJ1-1	TGTGCCAGCAGTGGGACGGTTGGGACTGAAGCTTTCTTT	CASSGTVGTEAFF
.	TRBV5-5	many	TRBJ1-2	TGTGCCAGCAGCTTGGCATGGGGGAGCTATGGCTACACCTTC	CASSLAWGSYGYTF
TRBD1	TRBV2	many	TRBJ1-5	TGTGCCGGCGGGACAGGGGGGTTTCAGCCCCAGCATTTT	CAGGTGGFQPQHF
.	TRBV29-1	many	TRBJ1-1	TGCAGCGGTACGGAGGATACTGAAGCTTTCTTT	CSGTEDTEAFF
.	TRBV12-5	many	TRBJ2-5	TGTGCTAGTGGTTTGGTATCCACCCCAGAGACCCAGTACTTC	CASGLVSTPETQYF
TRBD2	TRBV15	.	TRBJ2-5	TGTGCCACCAGCAGAGATCATAGCGGGGGGGCCGCAGAGACCCAGTACTTC	CATSRDHSGGAAETQYF
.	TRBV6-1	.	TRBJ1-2	TGTGCCAGCAGTGAGCGGAACGGATATGGCTACACCTTC	CASSERNGYGYTF
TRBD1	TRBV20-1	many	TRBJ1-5	TGCAGTGCTAGAGTACAGGGGAATCAGCCCCAGCATTTT	CSARVQGNQPQHF
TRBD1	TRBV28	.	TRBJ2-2	TGTGCCAGCAAACCCCGCGGGCTCAAGGGGGCGCGGACCACCGGGGAGCTGTTTTTT	CASKPRGLKGARTTGELFF
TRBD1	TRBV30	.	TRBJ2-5	TGTGCCTGGAGCCACCCCGACAGGGCGGTGGAGACCCAGTACTTC	CAWSHPDRAVETQYF
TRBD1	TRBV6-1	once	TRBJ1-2	TGTGCCGGCTCAAGAACCGGGACAGGGGGCGGCTACACCTTC	CAGSRTGTGGGYTF
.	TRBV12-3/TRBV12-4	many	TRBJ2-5	TGTGCCAGCAGTTTGGCGGGGGCTCACGAGACCCAGTACTTC	CASSLAGAHETQYF
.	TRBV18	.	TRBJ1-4	TGTGCCAGCTCCCCATCTGAAAAACTGTTTTTT	CASSPSEKLFF
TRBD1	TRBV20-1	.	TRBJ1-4	TGCAGCGCTAGAGGCGGCGGACAGGGGACGGGAAATGAAAAACTGTTTTTT	CSARGGGQGTGNEKLFF
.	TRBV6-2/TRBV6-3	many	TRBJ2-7	TGTGCCAGCAGTTATTCACCCCTCTACGAGCAGTACTTC	CASSYSPLYEQYF
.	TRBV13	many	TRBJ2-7	TGTGCCAGCAGCATCCGAGCCATTTCCTACGAGCAGTACTTC	CASSIRAISYEQYF
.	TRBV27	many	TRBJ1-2	TGTGCCAGCAGTTCGTCCGGGACGGATAACTATGGCTACACCTTC	CASSSSGTDNYGYTF
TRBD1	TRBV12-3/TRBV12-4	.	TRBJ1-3	TGTGCCAGCAGAAATACGGGACAGGGCTCTGGAAACACCATATATTTT	CASRNTGQGSGNTIYF
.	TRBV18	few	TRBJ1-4	TGTGCCAGCTCACCACTTCAGGAACCTAATGAAAAACTGTTTTTT	CASSPLQEPNEKLFF